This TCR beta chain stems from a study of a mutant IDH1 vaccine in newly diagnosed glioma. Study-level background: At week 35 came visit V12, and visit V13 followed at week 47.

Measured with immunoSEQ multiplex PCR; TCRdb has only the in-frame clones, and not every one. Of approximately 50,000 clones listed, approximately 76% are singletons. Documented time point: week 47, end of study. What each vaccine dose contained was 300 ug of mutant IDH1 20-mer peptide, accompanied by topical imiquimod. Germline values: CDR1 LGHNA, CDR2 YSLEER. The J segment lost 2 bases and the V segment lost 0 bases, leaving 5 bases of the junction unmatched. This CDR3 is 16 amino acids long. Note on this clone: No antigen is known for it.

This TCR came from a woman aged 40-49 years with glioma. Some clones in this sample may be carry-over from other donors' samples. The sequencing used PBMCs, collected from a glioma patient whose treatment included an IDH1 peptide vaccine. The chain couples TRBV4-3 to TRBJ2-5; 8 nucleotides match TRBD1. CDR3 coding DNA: TGCGCCAGCAGCCAAGACTTCGGGACAGGACAAGAGACCCAGTACTTC. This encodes CASSQDFGTGQETQYF.